This TCR beta chain was identified during a study of blood T cell repertoires in COVID-19. Whole-study context: The cDNA or gDNA used as material had been derived from T cells, B-cell-depleted T cells, or PBMCs.

The germline V gene has CDR1 DFQATT and CDR2 SNEGSKA (reference sequence). The V gene lost 3 bases and the J gene lost 5 bases, with 16 bases spanning the gap. The CDR3 runs 14 residues. Profiling relied on immunoSEQ multiplex PCR, and the TCRdb table lists in-frame clones only, not all of them. The sample lists approximately 350,000 clones; about 87% were seen once. The sequence came from a woman aged 50 to 60 with COVID-19, enrolled during active disease. Source material: peripheral blood. J is TRBJ1-2 and V is TRBV20-1; maybe TRBD1 (6 bases). The CDR3 reads CSASTDRIQYGYTF. Here the CDR3 DNA reads TGCAGTGCTAGTACCGACAGGATCCAATATGGCTACACCTTC.